Following are 31 T cell receptor beta chains from one sample sequenced in a study of liver allograft versus peripheral blood T cells. About the study: Recipients' peripheral blood T cell receptor repertoires were compared with those in transplanted livers.

One entry per CDR3 protein results from TCRdb running MiXCR on the reads. The sample has about 13,000 distinct CDR3 sequences; less than 20% are singletons. The receptors stem from a human patient who had a liver transplant. Some T cells here may be from the graft donor.

Note on this clonotype: A read error may be the cause here, since a much bigger clone is one base away. This sequence joins TRBV28 and TRBJ2-1; no reliable D call. The CDR3 has 13 residues. Germline V gives CDR1 MDHEN, CDR2 SYDVKM. With 3 bases removed from V and 7 bases from J, the gap between germline ends came to 10 bases. CDR3 residues: CASSFTNKNEQFF. CDR3 DNA: TGTGCCAGCAGTTTCACGAATAAAAATGAGCAGTTCTTC. The entire variable domain, with the rest obtained from reference TRBV28 and TRBJ2-1, is as follows: DVKVTQSSRYLVKRTGEKVFLECVQDMDHENMFWYRQDPGLGLRLIYFSYDVKMKEKGDIPEGYSVSREKKERFSLILESASTNQTSMYLCASSFTNKNEQFFGPGTRLTVL.

CDR3 region: CASSFAVRVQPQHF. CDR3 bases: TGTGCCAGCAGTTTCGCGGTTCGGGTTCAGCCCCAGCATTTT. The rearrangement links TRBV28 to TRBJ1-5; D is ambiguous. In germline, CDR1 is MDHEN, CDR2 SYDVKM. The CDR3 runs to 14 residues. The V end lost 3 bases, the J end lost 6 bases, and 12 bases lay between the germline ends.

In its sample, this clonotype ranks as medium-sized. This chain connects TRBV27 to TRBJ1-6; no clear D gene. The CDR3 runs 15 residues. Trimming left V 6 bases short and J 2 bases short, with 11 bases between. Germline V gene sequence: CDR1 MNHEY, CDR2 SMNVEV (reference sequence). CDR3 sequence: CASRKGNTYNSPLHF. In DNA form, the CDR3 reads TGTGCCAGCAGAAAAGGGAACACCTATAATTCACCCCTCCACTTT.

This clonotype was counted ten times or more. V gene TRBV6-5 combines with J gene TRBJ1-1, with D possibly matching TRBD1 (5 bases). Per germline, CDR1 MNHEY and CDR2 SVGAGI. The CDR3 spans 14 residues. V gave up 2 bases and J gave up 3 bases, with 10 bases separating them. The CDR3 sequence is CASSYRWGDTEAFF. CDR3 DNA sequence: TGTGCCAGCAGTTACCGCTGGGGGGACACTGAAGCTTTCTTT.

In its sample, this clonotype ranks as medium-sized (0.01 to 0.1%). The genes are TRBV6-6 and TRBJ1-2; D gene uncertain. Trimming took 6 bases from V and 6 from J, leaving 11 bases between them. Looked up from germline, CDR1 is MNHNY and CDR2 is SVGAGI (reference sequence). The CDR3 covers 12 residues. The CDR3 DNA follows: TGTGCCAGCAGCACGAGCGGTAATGGCTACACCTTC. It specifies CASSTSGNGYTF.

As regards this clonotype: This may arise from a read error, as a much more abundant clone is one base away. The V gene is TRBV10-3, the J gene TRBJ2-3; weak D call: TRBD2 (5 bases). From germline, CDR1 is ENHRY and CDR2 SYGVKD. V lost 4 bases and J lost 0, with 11 bases in between. This CDR3 contains 15 residues. In nucleotides, the CDR3 is TGTGCCATCAGTGGGAGAGCGGTTAGCACAGATACGCAGTATTTT. This codes for CAISGRAVSTDTQYF.

This clonotype counts as medium-sized (0.01 to 0.1%). The chain employs TRBV19 and TRBJ1-3; D is ambiguous. The CDR3 consists of 16 residues. V shed 3 bases and J shed 0 bases, with 12 bases lying between them. Germline CDR1 LNHDA, CDR2 SQIVND (reference sequence). The CDR3 nucleotides are TGTGCCAGTAGTATCCGTACGGGGAGCTCTGGAAACACCATATATTTT. Translated: CASSIRTGSSGNTIYF.

In the case of this clonotype: A much larger clone lies one base from this, so it may be a read error. This rearrangement joins TRBV7-2 to TRBJ2-7; D possibly corresponds to TRBD2 (6 bases). This CDR3 region has 14 residues. The germline CDR1 and CDR2 sequences are SGHTA and FQGNSA. With 1 base removed from V and 7 bases from J, the gap between germline ends came to 14 bases. The CDR3 reads CASSLVRRGGEQYF. DNA of the CDR3: TGTGCCAGCAGCTTAGTGAGGCGGGGCGGAGAGCAGTACTTC.

This clonotype is medium-sized (0.01 to 0.1%). The chain employs TRBV10-3 and TRBJ1-5; D is uncertain. There are 13 residues in the CDR3. Germline loops: CDR1 ENHRY, CDR2 SYGVKD. V was trimmed by 0 bases and J by 7 bases, leaving 7 bases between them. The CDR3 is CAISESDRQPQHF. As DNA, the CDR3 is TGTGCCATCAGTGAGTCCGACCGACAGCCCCAGCATTTT.

This chain connects TRBV7-9 to TRBJ2-7; the D is unclear. This CDR3 comprises 14 residues. V was cut by 5 bases and J by 2 bases, with 13 bases left in between. The germline gives CDR1 SEHNR, CDR2 FQNEAQ (reference sequence). The CDR3 DNA is TGTGCCAGCAGCCCCGAAGTGGGGACCTACGAGCAGTACTTC. This translates into CASSPEVGTYEQYF.

A few counts support this clonotype. The chain joins TRBV14 to TRBJ1-1, with a tentative D call TRBD1 (5 bases). CDR3 size: 13 residues. Looked up from germline, CDR1 is SGHDN and CDR2 is FVKESK. Trimming stripped 0 bases from V and 11 bases from J, with 13 bases between. The CDR3 reads CASSQEEGLGAFF. In nucleotides, the CDR3 is TGTGCCAGCAGCCAAGAGGAGGGGCTGGGCGCTTTCTTT.

This clonotype is labeled as medium-sized. The V and J genes are TRBV6-1 and TRBJ2-1; 9 bases agree with TRBD1. Unmatched junction bases numbered 6, after V lost 7 bases and J lost 2 bases. The CDR3 has 15 amino acids. Germline V gives CDR1 MNHNS, CDR2 SASEGT. The CDR3 loop is CASTAGQGPYNEQFF. In DNA, the CDR3 is TGTGCCAGCACCGCGGGACAGGGCCCCTACAATGAGCAGTTCTTC.

This clonotype was seen more than once but under ten times. The rearrangement links TRBV12-3 or TRBV12-4 to TRBJ2-1; D is perhaps TRBD1 (5 bases). V was shortened by 6 bases and J by 6 bases, with 9 bases between the two germline ends. The CDR3 is made up of 12 amino acids. CDR3: CASRRGLNEQFF. CDR3 DNA sequence: TGTGCCAGCAGAAGGGGCCTCAATGAGCAGTTCTTC.

This chain joins TRBV20-1 and TRBJ2-2, with TRBD2 identical over 9 bases. Trimming at V came to 6 bases and at J to 8 bases, leaving 16 bases not matched to a gene. Germline CDR1 and CDR2: DFQATT and SNEGSKA (reference sequence). The CDR3 has 16 amino acids. The CDR3 protein is CSAKRASGAQRGELFF. The CDR3 coding sequence is TGCAGTGCCAAGAGGGCTAGCGGGGCCCAACGGGGGGAGCTGTTTTTT.

This clonotype was counted at least ten times. The rearrangement uses TRBV6-2 or TRBV6-3 and TRBJ1-1; D is unclear. The CDR3 spans 14 residues. Germline V gene data show CDR1 as MNHEY and CDR2 as SVGEGT. Between the trimmed V and J ends, which lost 2 bases and 0 bases, there was a span of 7 bases. CDR3 in DNA: TGTGCCAGCAGTTACCTCGGGATGAACACTGAAGCTTTCTTT. This translates into CASSYLGMNTEAFF.

This rearrangement joins TRBV5-5 to TRBJ2-7, with D unclear. Germline V CDR1 and CDR2: SGHKS, YYEKEE (reference sequence). The CDR3 sequence is 12 residues long. Trimming shortened V by 1 base and J by 3 bases, and 5 bases separated the two germline ends. The CDR3 loop reads CASSLIYYEQYF. The CDR3 nucleotides are TGTGCCAGCAGCTTGATTTACTACGAGCAGTACTTC. Full variable domain (rest looked up from reference TRBV5-5 and TRBJ2-7): DAGVTQSPTHLIKTRGQQVTLRCSPISGHKSVSWYQQVLGQGPQFIFQYYEKEERGRGNFPDRFSARQFPNYSSELNVNALLLGDSALYLCASSLIYYEQYFGPGTRLTVT.

This clonotype counts as medium-sized (0.01 to 0.1%). The rearrangement links TRBV6-5 to TRBJ1-2; 8 bases align to TRBD1. CDR3 length: 14 residues. Germline V gene data show CDR1 as MNHEY and CDR2 as SVGAGI. Trimming removed 4 bases from V and 4 bases from J; junction bases left unmatched: 5. The CDR3 coding sequence is TGTGCCAGCAGTTCGGACAGGGCGCCCTATGGCTACACCTTC. Amino acid sequence: CASSSDRAPYGYTF.

This clonotype is medium-sized in the sample. The chain links TRBV7-2 to TRBJ1-4; no reliable D call. CDR1 is SGHTA, CDR2 FQGNSA, per germline. The V gene lost 1 base and the J gene lost 8 bases, with 8 bases spanning the gap. The CDR3 is 13 residues long. The CDR3 loop is CASSLGQTEKLFF. DNA for the CDR3: TGTGCCAGCAGCTTAGGACAAACCGAAAAACTGTTTTTT.

The V call is TRBV7-3, the J call TRBJ2-1; 7 bases align to TRBD2. Germline V gene data show CDR1 as SGHTA and CDR2 as FQGTGA. The V and J ends lost 1 base and 7 bases, in that order; junction bases with no gene match: 7. The CDR3 totals 15 residues. In DNA, the CDR3 is TGTGCCAGCAGCTTAAGCGGGGGACCCGGGAATGAGCAGTTCTTC. It codes for CASSLSGGPGNEQFF.

As concerns this clonotype: This sequence may be a read error, since a much larger clone differs from it by one base. This rearrangement joins TRBV27 to TRBJ2-5; tentative D call: TRBD2 (5 bases). Germline lookup yields CDR1 MNHEY and CDR2 SMNVEV (reference sequence). The CDR3 has 14 residues. CDR3 loop: CASGLSGYQETQYF. In nucleotides, the CDR3 is TGTGCCAGCGGTTTATCGGGGTACCAAGAGACCCAGTACTTC.

This clonotype was observed a few times. The gene calls are TRBV27 and TRBJ2-7; 9 bases map to TRBD2. Germline values: CDR1 MNHEY, CDR2 SMNVEV (reference sequence). J was trimmed by 5 bases and V by 4 bases; bases with no gene match: 12. The CDR3 is 16 residues long. The CDR3: CASSSPLGAGGHEQYF. The CDR3 DNA follows: TGTGCCAGCAGTTCGCCCCTCGGGGCGGGAGGGCACGAGCAGTACTTC.

At least ten counts were recorded for this clonotype. This rearrangement joins TRBV18 to TRBJ2-1; no firm D call. Per germline, CDR1 KGHSH and CDR2 LQKENI. The CDR3 has 15 residues. V was pared by 2 bases and J by 7 bases, with 15 bases between. Here the CDR3 reads CASSPISLLQNEQFF. The CDR3 nucleotides are TGTGCCAGCTCACCAATATCGCTGCTTCAGAATGAGCAGTTCTTC.

This clonotype was seen repeatedly, ten times or more. V and J are TRBV7-2 and TRBJ1-3, with a tentative D call TRBD1 (6 bases). This CDR3 is 15 amino acids long. The germline V gene encodes CDR1 SGHTA and CDR2 FQGNSA. Trimming took off 3 bases at V and 0 bases at J, with 9 bases between the two ends. CDR3: CASSLQGNSGNTIYF. The CDR3 coding sequence is TGTGCCAGCAGCTTGCAGGGGAACTCTGGAAACACCATATATTTT.

This clonotype was observed at least ten times. The gene calls are TRBV5-6 and TRBJ1-2, with D unclear. Looked up from germline, CDR1 is SGHDT and CDR2 is YYEEEE. V gave up 5 bases and J gave up 1 base, with 12 bases separating them. The CDR3 is 14 residues long. Written as DNA, the CDR3 is TGTGCCAGCAGAGAATGGGCCAATAACTATGGCTACACCTTC. Translating gives CASREWANNYGYTF.

The gene calls are TRBV18 and TRBJ1-5; D call uncertain. The CDR3 loop spans 19 amino acids. The germline V gene encodes CDR1 KGHSH and CDR2 LQKENI. The V end lost 5 bases, the J end lost 3 bases, and 26 bases lay between the germline ends. This chain's CDR3 is CASSSEAPRAIEPNQPQHF. CDR3 sequence (DNA): TGTGCCAGCTCATCAGAAGCCCCGAGAGCGATAGAGCCCAATCAGCCCCAGCATTTT.

J is TRBJ1-1 and V is TRBV20-1; no definite D call. CDR3 length: 13 amino acids. Germline loops: CDR1 DFQATT, CDR2 SNEGSKA (reference sequence). Trimming removed 5 bases at V and 0 bases at J, with 10 bases between. The CDR3 reads CSALSAMNTEAFF. The DNA for the CDR3 is TGCAGTGCTCTAAGTGCTATGAACACTGAAGCTTTCTTT.

V gene TRBV9 combines with J gene TRBJ2-7, with D tentatively TRBD1 (6 bases). CDR3 length: 13 residues. The V gene lost 4 bases and the J gene lost 1 base, with 9 bases spanning the gap. Germline V gene lookup returns CDR1 SGDLS and CDR2 YYNGEE. DNA of the CDR3: TGTGCCAGCAGCTACGGACAGTCCTACGAGCAGTACTTC. Its translation: CASSYGQSYEQYF.

This clonotype counts as medium-sized. The gene calls are TRBV7-2 and TRBJ1-2; D uncertain. V gave up 4 bases and J gave up 2 bases, with 5 bases separating them. This CDR3 has 12 amino acids. Germline CDR1 reads SGHTA; CDR2 reads FQGNSA. In DNA, the CDR3 is TGTGCCAGCAGCTCAATAAACTATGGCTACACCTTC. Translating it yields CASSSINYGYTF.

This clonotype was found a few times. The rearrangement joins TRBV5-4 to TRBJ2-7; D not certain. The CDR3 consists of 15 residues. V shed 0 bases and J shed 0 bases, with 10 bases lying between them. Per germline, CDR1 SGHNT and CDR2 YYREEE (reference sequence). Here the CDR3 reads CASSLGQLNSYEQYF. CDR3 DNA: TGTGCCAGCAGCTTGGGGCAGTTAAACTCCTACGAGCAGTACTTC.

This clonotype was seen at least ten times. The genes are TRBV9 and TRBJ1-6; possible D gene TRBD1, 6 bases. Germline V gene lookup returns CDR1 SGDLS and CDR2 YYNGEE. The CDR3 has 15 amino acids. V dropped 6 bases and J dropped 8 bases, with 18 bases sitting between them. The CDR3 region has the DNA TGTGCCAGCAATCTTAACGGGGGCAAGGATTCACCCCTCCACTTT. It encodes CASNLNGGKDSPLHF.

The chain recombines TRBV20-1 with TRBJ1-2; possible D gene TRBD1, 6 bases. This CDR3 is built from 13 residues. Trimming took 6 bases from V and 4 from J, leaving 15 bases between them. The germline gives CDR1 DFQATT, CDR2 SNEGSKA (reference sequence). In nucleotides, the CDR3 is TGCAGTGCCAGGGGTCCAGACCCCTATGGCTACACCTTC. It codes for CSARGPDPYGYTF.